This TCR beta chain appears in the sequencing data of a study of shared clonotypes between healthy human individuals. Study in general: The study used three CD4 naive, three CD4 memory, two CD8 naive and one CD8 memory plate per donor.

Division of CD4+ cells produced a CD45RA+ naive subset and a CD45RA-negative memory subset. Trimming left V 5 bases short and J 0 bases short, with 11 bases between. Germline V CDR1 and CDR2: MNHNS, SASEGT. This CDR3 has 15 amino acids. Worth noting for this clone: What it binds is not known.

Study findings and constraints: Generally, naive subsets came out with larger estimated richness than memory subsets.

The authors' processing: ImmunoSEQ only sent back junction sequences with no quality scores, so filtering was done differently. TCRdb keeps only in-frame clones here, not all; method: immunoSEQ multiplex PCR. V, J and clone size reflect that table, while D and trimming were determined from the DNA. The sample carries about 1.5 million clones, roughly 95% recorded once. This TCR was recovered from a young man in good health. This sequence joins TRBV6-1 and TRBJ1-5; maybe TRBD1 (5 bases). The sequencing sample was made of naive CD4+ T cells sorted from blood. The sample's subset: CD45RA+ positively selected. The CDR3, as DNA: TGTGCCAGCAGTTCGGGACGACTTAGCAATCAGCCCCAGCATTTT. This gives the protein CASSSGRLSNQPQHF.